This TCR beta chain was sequenced for a study of shared clonotypes between healthy human individuals. J gave up 4 bases and V 5 bases, and 17 bases lay outside the gene matches. Germline V gene sequence: CDR1 SGHVS, CDR2 FQNEAQ. This CDR3 is 18 amino acids long. Repertoires were generated with immunoSEQ multiplex PCR, while TCRdb's copy carries only in-frame clones and drops some. The table has 2.3 million or so clones, approximately 95% seen once. This sequence joins TRBV7-8 and TRBJ2-3; 8 bases map to TRBD2. The sequencing input was naive CD4+ T cells from PBMCs. Subset in this sample: CD45RA+ positively selected. The clonotype comes from a man aged 18 to 35 in good health. Some clones in this sample may be carry-over from other donors' samples. The CDR3 DNA reads TGTGCCAGCAGCCCCTCCCGACCCGGACTAGCAAGGGCAGATACGCAGTATTTT. This sequence encodes CASSPSRPGLARADTQYF.